The 29 T cell receptor beta chains listed next were all sequenced from one sample in a study of T cells in Graves' hyperthyroidism and ophthalmopathy. TCR beta CDR3 regions were amplified from RNA transcripts. First-round RT-PCR targeting the TCR CDR3 was performed with the HTBI primer set. A single record per CDR3 protein comes from TCRdb applying MiXCR to the multiplex PCR reads. The sample holds hundreds of thousands of distinct CDR3 sequences, roughly 21% seen once. Source material: blood. Receptors were obtained from a middle-aged man with Graves' ophthalmopathy.

This rearrangement joins TRBV5-6 to TRBJ1-1; 8 bases map to TRBD1. Germline V gene data show CDR1 as SGHDT and CDR2 as YYEEEE. Trimming at V came to 3 bases and at J to 6 bases, leaving 7 bases not matched to a gene. This CDR3 has 14 amino acids. The CDR3 coding sequence is TGTGCCAGCAGCTGGTTGGACAGGGACTCTGAAGCTTTCTTT. Protein: CASSWLDRDSEAFF.

This clonotype was seen many times. This rearrangement joins TRBV27 to TRBJ1-1; D uncertain. This CDR3 comprises 15 residues. V lost 0 bases to trimming and J lost 3 bases, with 11 bases between them. Germline assignment: CDR1 MNHEY and CDR2 SMNVEV (reference sequence). The CDR3 sequence: CASSLSNPRDTEAFF. The CDR3 bases are TGTGCCAGCAGTTTATCAAATCCCAGAGACACTGAAGCTTTCTTT.

The CDR3: CASTLGRDYGYTF. The CDR3, as DNA: TGTGCCAGTACCCTCGGCAGGGACTATGGCTACACCTTC. The rearrangement uses TRBV19 and TRBJ1-2, with D maybe TRBD1 (5 bases). Looked up from germline, CDR1 is LNHDA and CDR2 is SQIVND (reference sequence). V was shortened by 7 bases and J by 3 bases, with 12 bases between the two germline ends. The CDR3 extends over 13 amino acids.

The chain recombines TRBV10-3 with TRBJ1-4, with D tentatively TRBD1 (5 bases). This CDR3 region has 11 residues. Trimming shortened V by 8 bases and J by 7 bases, and 8 bases separated the two germline ends. CDR1 is ENHRY and CDR2 is SYGVKD in the germline V gene. The CDR3 reads CAIGGGEKLFF. The CDR3 coding sequence is TGTGCCATCGGGGGAGGTGAAAAACTGTTTTTT.

The chain is built from TRBV29-1 and TRBJ2-7, with TRBD2 matching over 13 bases. Trimming cost V 6 bases and J 1 base; bases outside gene matches: 3. The CDR3 is made up of 14 amino acids. Germline values: CDR1 SQVTM, CDR2 ANQGSEA. CDR3 sequence: CSVGTSGASYEQYF. CDR3 nucleotides: TGCAGCGTCGGGACTAGCGGGGCGTCCTACGAGCAGTACTTC.

Only a few counts were recorded for this clonotype. The chain has TRBV7-9 and TRBJ2-5, with a weak D call TRBD1 (7 bases). CDR1 is SEHNR and CDR2 is FQNEAQ in the germline V gene (reference sequence). The CDR3 has 14 residues. Trimming took 5 bases from V and 5 from J, leaving 15 bases between them. CDR3 sequence: CASSRDSTSETQYF. CDR3 DNA sequence: TGTGCCAGCAGCCGGGACAGTACTAGCGAGACCCAGTACTTC.

The chain carries TRBV10-3 and TRBJ1-6; 7 nucleotides match TRBD1. The CDR3 has 15 residues. Trimming took 7 bases from V and 9 from J; bases not matched to a gene: 12. Germline values: CDR1 ENHRY, CDR2 SYGVKD. CDR3 DNA sequence: TGTGCCATCAACTCCCAGGGGGAGCTAGGTTCACCCCTCCACTTT. Protein product: CAINSQGELGSPLHF.

This clonotype was observed at least ten times. V and J are TRBV6-2 or TRBV6-3 and TRBJ2-7; D is possibly TRBD1 or TRBD2 (6 bases each). This CDR3 is 17 amino acids long. CDR1 is MNHEY and CDR2 is SVGEGT in the germline V gene. Trimming removed 3 bases at V and 0 bases at J, with 18 bases between. Written as DNA, the CDR3 is TGTGCCAGCAGTTATTCGAGGGGGGCGCAACGCTCCTACGAGCAGTACTTC. It codes for CASSYSRGAQRSYEQYF.

The rearrangement uses TRBV20-1 and TRBJ2-3; 10 bases align to TRBD2. The CDR3 covers 16 residues. Germline CDR1 reads DFQATT; CDR2 reads SNEGSKA (reference sequence). V shed 2 bases, J shed 6 bases, and the junction held 11 bases outside the gene matches. CDR3 DNA sequence: TGCAGTGCTAGACGTGGACTAGCGGCGGGGCGGGATACGCAGTATTTT. Encoded protein: CSARRGLAAGRDTQYF.

This clonotype occurred many times. V is TRBV2 and J is TRBJ2-1; no clear D. The V end lost 6 bases, the J end lost 6 bases, and 6 bases lay between the germline ends. The CDR3 runs 11 residues. Germline V CDR1 and CDR2: SNHLY, FYNNEI. Here the CDR3 reads CASRVRNEQFF. CDR3 DNA sequence: TGTGCCAGCAGGGTGCGCAATGAGCAGTTCTTC. The full variable domain, with the rest looked up from reference TRBV2 and TRBJ2-1, is EPEVTQTPSHQVTQMGQEVILRCVPISNHLYFYWYRQILGQKVEFLVSFYNNEISEKSEIFDDQFSVERPDGSNFTLKIRSTKLEDSAMYFCASRVRNEQFFGPGTRLTVL.

The sample holds many counts of this clonotype. This rearrangement joins TRBV11-2 to TRBJ2-7, with 11 bases aligning to TRBD1. Germline V lookup: CDR1 SGHAT, CDR2 FQNNGV. With V trimmed by 5 bases and J by 4 bases, 7 bases remained unmatched. The length of the CDR3 is 15 residues. CDR3 in DNA: TGTGCCAGCAGCCCACGGACAGGGGGCGCGTACGAGCAGTACTTC. Translating it yields CASSPRTGGAYEQYF.

The sample holds a few counts of this clonotype. The chain's CDR3 is CASSLLTSEGEQFF. CDR3 nucleotide sequence: TGCGCCAGCAGCCTCCTGACTAGCGAGGGTGAGCAGTTCTTC. The J gene is TRBJ2-1, the V gene TRBV5-1; 8 bases agree with TRBD2. The germline gives CDR1 SGHRS, CDR2 YFSETQ. The CDR3 is 14 residues long. V was clipped by 4 bases and J by 9 bases; unmatched bases: 9.

This clonotype was counted many times. CDR3 residues: CASSSTRGGQGIYGYTF. CDR3 DNA: TGTGCCAGCAGCTCCACGAGGGGGGGACAGGGAATCTATGGCTACACCTTC. The chain has TRBV7-9 and TRBJ1-2, with 9 bases that match TRBD1. Trimming took 4 bases from V and 4 from J; bases not matched to a gene: 13. CDR1 and CDR2 from the germline V gene are SEHNR and FQNEAQ (reference sequence). This CDR3 region has 17 residues.

This clonotype appeared a few times. The genes are TRBV20-1 and TRBJ2-7, with 10 nucleotides matching TRBD2. CDR1 and CDR2 from the germline V gene are DFQATT and SNEGSKA (reference sequence). CDR3 size: 14 residues. V gave up 6 bases and J gave up 4 bases; unmatched junction bases: 9. The CDR3 region has the DNA TGCAGTGCGGAGAGCGGGAGGGCCGGGTACGAGCAGTACTTC. Translating it yields CSAESGRAGYEQYF.

This chain uses TRBV5-1 with TRBJ2-1, with 9 bases matching TRBD2. Germline values: CDR1 SGHRS, CDR2 YFSETQ. The CDR3 consists of 15 residues. Losses at the gene ends were 5 bases for V and 7 bases for J; bases not matched to a gene: 10. The CDR3 reads CASRPAGGWGNEQFF. The CDR3 region has the DNA TGCGCCAGCAGACCCGCGGGGGGGTGGGGTAATGAGCAGTTCTTC.

In its sample, this clonotype was seen a few times. The V and J genes are TRBV7-8 and TRBJ1-5; D is unclear. This CDR3 has 16 amino acids. Trimming removed 5 bases from V and 0 bases from J, with 14 bases in between. The germline V gene encodes CDR1 SGHVS and CDR2 FQNEAQ. In nucleotides, the CDR3 is TGTGCCAGCAGCCCCTGGGAGATGTATAGCAATCAGCCCCAGCATTTT. This codes for CASSPWEMYSNQPQHF.

This clonotype was counted ten times or more. This chain joins TRBV6-1 and TRBJ2-5; no reliable D call. This CDR3 comprises 14 residues. V gave up 4 bases and J gave up 1 base, with 10 bases separating them. Per the germline V gene, CDR1 is MNHNS and CDR2 is SASEGT. This CDR3 is CASSARILQETQYF. The DNA for the CDR3 is TGTGCCAGCAGTGCCCGGATCCTCCAAGAGACCCAGTACTTC.

In its sample, this clonotype was seen many times. The chain combines TRBV20-1 with TRBJ2-1; D unresolved. There are 15 residues in the CDR3. CDR1 is DFQATT, CDR2 SNEGSKA, per germline (reference sequence). Trimming removed 0 bases at V and 5 bases at J, with 14 bases between. In DNA form, the CDR3 reads TGCAGTGCTAGAGATCCCCTTGGGCTTAACAATGAGCAGTTCTTC. Encoded protein: CSARDPLGLNNEQFF.

The chain has TRBV6-2 or TRBV6-3 and TRBJ2-5; 14 nucleotides align to TRBD2. CDR3 size: 16 residues. CDR1 MNHEY and CDR2 SVGEGT come from the germline V gene. Trimming cost V 7 bases and J 4 bases; bases outside gene matches: 8. The CDR3 here is CASNPPGLAGVETQYF. The CDR3 DNA sequence: TGTGCCAGCAATCCCCCGGGACTAGCGGGAGTAGAGACCCAGTACTTC.

The chain has TRBV6-5 and TRBJ2-2, with 9 bases fitting TRBD2. CDR3 size: 16 residues. V lost 1 base to trimming and J lost 5 bases; unmatched junction nucleotides: 5. The germline gives CDR1 MNHEY, CDR2 SVGAGI. CDR3 protein: CASSYWPSGVTGELFF. The CDR3 nucleotides read TGTGCCAGCAGTTACTGGCCTAGCGGGGTTACCGGGGAGCTGTTTTTT.

This clonotype was seen a single time. The chain links TRBV10-3 to TRBJ2-1, with 9 bases identical to TRBD1. Unmatched junction bases numbered 9, after V lost 8 bases and J lost 10 bases. The CDR3 length is 13 residues. CDR1 and CDR2 (germline): ENHRY, SYGVKD. The CDR3 region has the DNA TGTGCCATCGGTAGACAGGGGGTGTTCGAGCAGTTCTTC. Its translation: CAIGRQGVFEQFF.

CDR3 loop: CASGNSGREGTQYF. CDR3 nucleotide sequence: TGTGCTAGTGGTAATAGCGGGAGAGAAGGGACGCAGTATTTT. The rearrangement uses TRBV12-5 and TRBJ2-3; 9 nucleotides match TRBD2. The V gene's germline CDR1 is LGHNT and CDR2 FRNRAP. Unmatched junction bases numbered 9, after V lost 5 bases and J lost 9 bases. The CDR3 length is 14 residues.

The sample holds one count of this clonotype. The chain employs TRBV20-1 and TRBJ2-4; 8 bases line up with TRBD2. V trimming: 2 bases; J trimming: 6 bases; junction bases outside the gene matches: 12. This CDR3 is 16 amino acids long. Germline V gene data show CDR1 as DFQATT and CDR2 as SNEGSKA (reference sequence). CDR3 in DNA: TGCAGTGCTAGACCCCGGGGGGGTAGCGCCGTAAACATTCAGTACTTC. Translated: CSARPRGGSAVNIQYF.

The rearrangement uses TRBV25-1 and TRBJ2-3, with TRBD1 identical over 10 bases. V gave up 8 bases and J gave up 5 bases; unmatched junction bases: 28. Germline CDR1 reads MGHDK; CDR2 reads SYGVNS. The CDR3 extends over 21 amino acids. CDR3 amino acids: CASAARPGQGTPLIGVDTQYF. In nucleotides, the CDR3 is TGTGCCAGCGCCGCCCGGCCGGGACAGGGGACGCCGCTCATTGGTGTAGATACGCAGTATTTT.

This clonotype occurred a few times. The chain employs TRBV12-3 or TRBV12-4 and TRBJ1-6; the D gene is possibly TRBD1 (5 bases). With 3 bases removed from V and 10 bases from J, the gap between germline ends came to 13 bases. This CDR3 contains 14 residues. CDR3 in amino acids: CASSLGGGISPLHF. The CDR3 region has the DNA TGTGCCAGCAGTTTGGGGGGGGGGATCTCACCCCTCCACTTT.

This clonotype has only a few counts. The chain carries TRBV29-1 and TRBJ2-5; D possibly corresponds to TRBD2 (5 bases). The germline gives CDR1 SQVTM, CDR2 ANQGSEA. CDR3 size: 12 residues. Trimming removed 8 bases at V and 2 bases at J, with 12 bases between. In DNA, the CDR3 is TGCAGCTCCCGGAGGTATCAAGAGACCCAGTACTTC. Its protein is CSSRRYQETQYF.

A few counts support this clonotype. The chain has TRBV29-1 and TRBJ1-1; the match to TRBD1 covers 8 bases. The germline CDR1 and CDR2 sequences are SQVTM and ANQGSEA. This CDR3 region has 11 residues. V lost 6 bases to trimming and J lost 11 bases; unmatched junction nucleotides: 8. CDR3 residues: CSVGQGLFAFF. CDR3 DNA sequence: TGCAGCGTCGGACAGGGACTGTTTGCTTTCTTT. Based on the CDR3 plus reference TRBV29-1 and TRBJ1-1, the full variable domain is SAVISQKPSRDICQRGTSLTIQCQVDSQVTMMFWYRQQPGQSLTLIATANQGSEATYESGFVIDKFPISRPNLTFSTLTVSNMSPEDSSIYLCSVGQGLFAFFGQGTRLTVV.

This clonotype was picked up many times. This chain uses TRBV3-1 with TRBJ2-1; 9 bases are a match to TRBD1. Trimming at V came to 0 bases and at J to 6 bases, leaving 6 bases not matched to a gene. Per the germline V gene, CDR1 is LGHDT and CDR2 is YNNKEL (reference sequence). The CDR3 has 16 amino acids. CDR3 region: CASSQDLGDRVNEQFF. The CDR3 coding sequence is TGTGCCAGCAGCCAAGATCTTGGGGACAGGGTCAATGAGCAGTTCTTC.

This chain uses TRBV11-2 with TRBJ2-2; D may match TRBD1 or TRBD2 (5 bases each). The V end lost 5 bases, the J end lost 2 bases, and 18 bases lay between the germline ends. Germline V gives CDR1 SGHAT, CDR2 FQNNGV. This CDR3 has 17 residues. CDR3 sequence reads: CASSIQAVGANTGELFF. CDR3 coding DNA: TGTGCCAGCAGCATACAAGCTGTCGGGGCAAACACCGGGGAGCTGTTTTTT.